This T cell receptor beta chain was sequenced in a study of CD8 T cells in ankylosing spondylitis listed by TCRdb under 2017. At the level of the whole study: The study profiled T cell receptor beta repertoires in healthy donors and ankylosing spondylitis patients to find disease-linked TCR variants. The full study cohort comprised around 25 ankylosing spondylitis patients and over 95 healthy donors. Peripheral blood was sampled, and synovial fluid was also collected from ankylosing spondylitis patients.

The CDR3 numbers 13 residues from cysteine through phenylalanine. This entry keeps only the CDR3 DNA: 39 bases, framed from base 1. The germline V gene (reference sequence) sets CDR1 to DFQATT and CDR2 to SNEGSKA. Trimming takes 1 base from V and 2 bases from J, and the germline ends sit 8 bases apart. The run used an Illumina HiSeq 2500. Quantitative 5'-RACE with molecular barcodes was used to prepare TCR beta libraries. The published analysis was carried out like this. A new computational method, built on a probabilistic model of VDJ rearrangement, was used to identify disease-linked TCR variants. The public reads were quality trimmed at Q25 with fastp and then assembled into clones with MiXCR by TCRdb, keeping productive beta chains. Rows with one shared CDR3 protein collapse into an entry with the most common genes and DNA. For this entry, the V and J calls and clone size follow TCRdb and not the study's own pipeline. Present in this sample are 700,000 to 850,000 distinct CDR3 sequences, roughly 12% of which were seen just once. The ten largest account for under 0.6% of the sample.

There are many counts of this clonotype. Its antigen is unknown. Per-nucleotide qualities are absent, and no much larger clonotype sits a single base away. Overall results and qualifications from the work: Some motif variants were previously reported in synovial fluid and blood of reactive arthritis patients, suggesting common disease-initiation mechanisms. Blood from ankylosing spondylitis patients appeared to be characterized by a TCR beta motif made up of under 10 highly homologous amino acid variants. The disease-linked clones showed a CD8+ phenotype and occurred at relatively low frequencies in peripheral blood. The disease-linked clones were reported to be significantly enriched in matched synovial fluid samples from ankylosing spondylitis patients.

The specimen sequenced was blood, either unsorted or a sorted T cell fraction (not recorded which). This receptor was identified in a male donor with ankylosing spondylitis. The sequence links TRBV20-1 to TRBJ2-5; tentative D gene TRBD2, with 5 bases matching. This receptor has the CDR3 CSARAGRQETQYF. At the DNA level, the sequence is TGCAGTGCTAGAGCGGGGAGACAAGAGACCCAGTACTTC.